This T cell receptor beta chain stems from a study of identical twins. The CDR3 runs to 17 residues. A single record per CDR3 protein comes from TCRdb applying MiXCR to the 5' RACE reads. In the table there are 350,000 to 450,000 distinct CDR3 sequences, less than 20% of which are singletons. V gene TRBV21-1 combines with J gene TRBJ1-5; the table's D call, TRBD1, was not checked against the DNA. TRBV21-1 is a pseudogene. The clonotype comes from a man aged 45-60 years in good health. The source material was naive T cells sorted from blood. CDR3 protein: CASSKETGGWSNQPQHF. For the CDR3, the DNA is TGTGCCAGCAGCAAAGAGACAGGGGGATGGAGCAATCAGCCCCAGCATTTT.